This T cell receptor beta chain was profiled in a study of T cell responses to AZD1222 COVID-19 vaccine. Points from the study as a whole: The study sampled repertoires only after the peak T cell response. The study found vaccine-associated CD4 TCRs spanning spike, dominant at 160-218 and 743-854. Clonal diversity was possibly underestimated; the donors were predominantly white British and more often female.

As to this clone: The antigen is unknown.

Assay used: immunoSEQ multiplex PCR; TCRdb lists only in-frame clones, some missing. The data show about 260,000 clones, approximately 93% seen once. V trimming: 6 bases; J trimming: 8 bases; junction bases outside the gene matches: 8. The germline gives CDR1 SGHRS, CDR2 YFSETQ. The CDR3 runs 13 residues. This receptor was obtained from an adult in good health. The sequenced sample was peripheral blood, obtained on day 0 of AZD1222 vaccination. The gene calls are TRBV5-1 and TRBJ1-2; 9 bases align to TRBD1. The CDR3 DNA is TGCGCCAGCACCCAAACAGGGGGCCGGGGCTACACCTTC. Encoded protein: CASTQTGGRGYTF.